This TCR beta chain was identified in a study of post-analysis software for immune sequencing data. Regarding the study as a whole: Patients had higher frequencies than controls of about five TRBV segments, including TRBV5-6, TRBV5-1 and TRBV20-1.

This clonotype showed up just a few times. The antigen is unknown. Trimming removed 5 bases from V and 6 bases from J; junction bases left unmatched: 7. There are 13 residues in the CDR3. The germline CDR1 and CDR2 sequences are DFQATT and SNEGSKA (reference sequence). Unique molecular identifiers had been added to the TCR beta cDNA libraries. Using its own MiXCR run on the PCR reads, TCRdb lists one record per CDR3 protein. The repertoire holds hundreds of thousands of distinct CDR3 sequences, with around 50% as singletons. The sequenced sample consisted of blood. The TCR comes from a girl aged 5 to 17 with multiple sclerosis. The chain recombines TRBV20-1 with TRBJ1-2; 9 bases are shared with TRBD1. This chain's CDR3 is CSALTGGFNGYTF. The CDR3 nucleotides read TGCAGTGCTTTAACAGGGGGCTTTAATGGCTACACCTTC.